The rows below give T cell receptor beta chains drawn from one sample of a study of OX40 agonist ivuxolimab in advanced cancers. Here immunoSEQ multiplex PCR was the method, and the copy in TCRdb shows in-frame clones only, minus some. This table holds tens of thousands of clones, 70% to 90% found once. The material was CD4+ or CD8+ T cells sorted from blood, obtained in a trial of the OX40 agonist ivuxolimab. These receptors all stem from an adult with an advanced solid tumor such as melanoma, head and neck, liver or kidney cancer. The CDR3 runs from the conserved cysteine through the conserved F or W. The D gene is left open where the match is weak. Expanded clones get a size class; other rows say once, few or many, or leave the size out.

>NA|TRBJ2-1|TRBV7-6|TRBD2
CASSLESRGLASNEQFF
TGTGCCAGCAGCTTAGAGTCTCGGGGACTAGCTAGCAATGAGCAGTTCTTC
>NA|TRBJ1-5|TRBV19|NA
CASSVGPGRQPQHF
TGTGCCAGTAGTGTGGGCCCTGGGAGACAGCCCCAGCATTTT
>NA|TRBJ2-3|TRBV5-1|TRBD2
CASSAGLAGGTDTQYF
TGCGCCAGCAGCGCCGGACTAGCGGGGGGCACAGATACGCAGTATTTT
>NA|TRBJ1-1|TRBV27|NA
CASSLGVMNTEAFF
TGTGCCAGCAGTTTAGGGGTCATGAACACTGAAGCTTTCTTT
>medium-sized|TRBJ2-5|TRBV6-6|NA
CASSYQRLSWQETQYF
TGTGCCAGCAGTTACCAGCGGTTGAGCTGGCAAGAGACCCAGTACTTC
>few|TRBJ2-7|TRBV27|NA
CASSLRGSYEQYF
TGTGCCAGCAGTTTAAGGGGATCCTACGAGCAGTACTTC
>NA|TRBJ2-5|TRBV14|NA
CASSQWQGRETQYF
TGTGCCAGCAGCCAATGGCAGGGTCGCGAGACCCAGTACTTC
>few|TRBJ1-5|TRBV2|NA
CASKSSAQPQHF
TGTGCCAGCAAGTCCTCTGCTCAGCCCCAGCATTTT
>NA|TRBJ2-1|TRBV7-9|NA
CASDPTGTINEQFF
TGTGCCAGCGACCCGACGGGGACGATTAATGAGCAGTTCTTC
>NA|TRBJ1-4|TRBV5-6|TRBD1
CASSLGPRTGTNEKLFF
TGTGCCAGCAGCTTGGGGCCTCGGACAGGCACTAATGAAAAACTGTTTTTT
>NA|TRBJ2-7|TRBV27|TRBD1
CASSLDRGSYEQYF
TGTGCCAGCAGCCTGGACAGGGGGTCCTACGAGCAGTACTTC
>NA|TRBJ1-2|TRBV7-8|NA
CASSSPGPSYGYTF
TGTGCCAGCAGCAGCCCGGGTCCCTCCTATGGCTACACCTTC
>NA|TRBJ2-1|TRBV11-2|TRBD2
CASSFSGGPSYNEQFF
TGTGCCAGCAGTTTTAGCGGGGGACCCTCCTACAATGAGCAGTTCTTC
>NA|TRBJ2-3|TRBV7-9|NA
CASSYGGVTDTQYF
TGTGCCAGCAGCTACGGGGGCGTCACAGATACGCAGTATTTT
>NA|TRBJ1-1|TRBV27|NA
CASSFTPGGNTEAFF
TGTGCCAGCAGTTTTACCCCTGGGGGGAACACTGAAGCTTTCTTT
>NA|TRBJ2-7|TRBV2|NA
CASRSGVGYEQYF
TGTGCCAGCAGGTCGGGTGTGGGGTACGAGCAGTACTTC
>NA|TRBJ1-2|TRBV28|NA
CASNLPAPGGYGYTF
TGTGCCAGCAATCTACCCGCCCCAGGCGGCTATGGCTACACCTTC
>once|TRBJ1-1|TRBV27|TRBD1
CASSSPGQTNTEAFF
TGTGCCAGCAGTAGCCCGGGACAGACGAACACTGAAGCTTTCTTT
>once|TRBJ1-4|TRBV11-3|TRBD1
CASSNRGTNEKLFF
TGTGCCAGCAGCAACAGGGGGACTAATGAAAAACTGTTTTTT
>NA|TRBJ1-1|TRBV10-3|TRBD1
CASEQGAGTEAFF
TGTGCCAGCGAACAGGGGGCAGGGACTGAAGCTTTCTTT
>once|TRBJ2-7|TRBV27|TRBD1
CASSLSDSWTGGDEQYF
TGTGCCAGCAGTTTATCGGATTCCTGGACAGGGGGTGACGAGCAGTACTTC
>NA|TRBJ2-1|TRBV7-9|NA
CASSSDSLSSYNEQFF
TGTGCCAGCAGCTCCGACTCTCTGAGCTCCTACAATGAGCAGTTCTTC
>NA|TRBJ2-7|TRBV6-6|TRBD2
CASSSTSTSGSYEQYF
TGTGCCAGCAGTTCCACATCGACTAGCGGCTCCTACGAGCAGTACTTC
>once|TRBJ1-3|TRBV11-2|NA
CASSLDPSGAGNTIYF
TGTGCCAGCAGCTTAGATCCGTCGGGTGCTGGAAACACCATATATTTT
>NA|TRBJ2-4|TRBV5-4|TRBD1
CASSPGTGEGNIQYF
TGTGCCAGCAGCCCGGGGACAGGGGAGGGCAACATTCAGTACTTC
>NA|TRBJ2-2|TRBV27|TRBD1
CASRTTGQGSAAPTGELFF
TGTGCCAGCAGAACAACGGGACAGGGGTCCGCCGCGCCCACCGGGGAGCTGTTTTTT
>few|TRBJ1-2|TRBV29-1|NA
CSVAAADEPILGYTF
TGCAGCGTTGCAGCAGCCGATGAACCGATTTTGGGCTACACCTTC
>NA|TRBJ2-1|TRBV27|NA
CASSLKAGYNEQFF
TGTGCCAGCAGTTTAAAGGCAGGGTACAATGAGCAGTTCTTC
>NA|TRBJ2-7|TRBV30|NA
CAWSPGHEQYF
TGTGCCTGGAGTCCGGGTCACGAGCAGTACTTC
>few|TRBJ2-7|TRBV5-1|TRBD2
CASGYASGLEQYF
TGCGCCAGCGGCTACGCTAGCGGCCTCGAGCAGTACTTC
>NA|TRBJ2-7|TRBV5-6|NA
CASSFGVASYEQYF
TGTGCCAGCAGCTTTGGGGTCGCGTCCTACGAGCAGTACTTC
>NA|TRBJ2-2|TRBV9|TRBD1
CASSPPRTGLTGELFF
TGTGCCAGCAGCCCCCCTCGGACAGGGCTAACCGGGGAGCTGTTTTTT
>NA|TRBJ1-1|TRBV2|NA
CASSARGGTEAFF
TGTGCCAGCAGTGCTCGGGGAGGGACTGAAGCTTTCTTT
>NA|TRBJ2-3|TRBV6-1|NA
CAGSERQASSTDTQYF
TGTGCCGGCAGTGAGCGACAGGCTTCTAGCACAGATACGCAGTATTTT
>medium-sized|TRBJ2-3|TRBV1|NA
CTSSQDAWLAGTDTQYF
TGCACCAGCAGCCAAGATGCGTGGCTAGCGGGCACAGATACGCAGTATTTT
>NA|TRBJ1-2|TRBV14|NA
CASSQDGTYGYTF
TGTGCCAGCAGCCAAGATGGGACTTATGGCTACACCTTC
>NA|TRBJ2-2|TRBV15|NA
CATSRDRGGRTGELFF
TGTGCCACCAGCAGAGATCGCGGGGGCCGCACCGGGGAGCTGTTTTTT
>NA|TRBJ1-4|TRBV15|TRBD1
CATSRDWTGYNEKLFF
TGTGCCACCAGCAGAGATTGGACAGGCTATAATGAAAAACTGTTTTTT